The source of this TCR beta chain is a study of shared clonotypes between healthy human individuals. The study's findings and limits: Naive subsets typically showed greater estimated richness than memory subsets. Some clonotypes were shared by all four sorted-subset donors, while others were not shared. The non-shared ones had lower generation probabilities than the shared ones.

The length of the CDR3 is 16 residues. Trimming took off 9 bases at V and 5 bases at J, with 25 bases between the two ends. The germline gives CDR1 LNHDA, CDR2 SQIVND (reference sequence). Turning to this clone: Antigen specificity is unknown.

Profiled with immunoSEQ multiplex PCR; TCRdb holds only in-frame clones, not every one. The table records under 1,100,000 clones, 65% to 75% of them present only once. The sample was memory CD4+ T cells sorted from blood. Stated subset: CD45RA-negative fraction. The chain joins TRBV19 to TRBJ1-1; a weak D match, TRBD1 (6 bases). This sequence originates from a man younger than 35 in good health. CDR3 DNA: TGTGCCAGCCTGAAAGGGGGATGGGGGTCGCGGACTGAAGCTTTCTTT. Protein sequence: CASLKGGWGSRTEAFF.